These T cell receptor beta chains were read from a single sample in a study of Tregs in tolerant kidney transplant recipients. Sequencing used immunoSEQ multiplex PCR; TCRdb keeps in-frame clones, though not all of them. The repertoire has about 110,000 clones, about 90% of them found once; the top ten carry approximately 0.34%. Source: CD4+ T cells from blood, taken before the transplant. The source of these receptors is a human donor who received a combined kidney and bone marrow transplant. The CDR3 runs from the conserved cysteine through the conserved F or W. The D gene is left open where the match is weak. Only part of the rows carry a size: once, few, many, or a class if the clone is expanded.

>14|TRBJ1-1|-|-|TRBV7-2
TGTGCCAGCAGCTTATTTCCAGGGAACACTGAAGCTTTCTTT
CASSLFPGNTEAFF
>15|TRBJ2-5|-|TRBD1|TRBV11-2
TGTGCCAGCAGCGACGACAGGGGGTACCAAGAGACCCAGTACTTC
CASSDDRGYQETQYF
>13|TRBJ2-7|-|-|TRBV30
TGTGCCTGGGGGAGGGGGATTGGCTACGAGCAGTACTTC
CAWGRGIGYEQYF
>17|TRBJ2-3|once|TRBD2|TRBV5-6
TGTGCCAGCAGCTTGGCACCCGCGGGGGGCCCCACAGATACGCAGTATTTT
CASSLAPAGGPTDTQYF
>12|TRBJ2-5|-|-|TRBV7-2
TGTGCCAGCAGCTTACTCGGAGAGACCCAGTACTTC
CASSLLGETQYF
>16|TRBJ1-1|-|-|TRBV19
TGTGCCAGTAGCAGTAAGTTTCAGGCCCAAGCCCATGAAGCTTTCTTT
CASSSKFQAQAHEAFF
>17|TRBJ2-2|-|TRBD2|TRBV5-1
TGCGCCAGCAGCGCCGGGACTAGCGGGTCGAATACCGGGGAGCTGTTTTTT
CASSAGTSGSNTGELFF
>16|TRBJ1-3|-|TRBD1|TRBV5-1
TGCGCCAGAACCGGGACAGGGTGTTACGCGAACGACACCATATATTTT
CARTGTGCYANDTIYF
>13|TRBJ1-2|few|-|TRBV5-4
TGTGCCAGCAGCCCCGACAGCAACTATGGCTACACCTTC
CASSPDSNYGYTF
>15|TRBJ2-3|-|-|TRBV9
TGTGCCAGCAGCGGGACAGCCTTTAGCACAGATACGCAGTATTTT
CASSGTAFSTDTQYF
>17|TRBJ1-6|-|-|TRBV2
TGTGCCAGCGGGTCAATCGCCGGGGGATCCTATAATTCACCCCTCCACTTT
CASGSIAGGSYNSPLHF
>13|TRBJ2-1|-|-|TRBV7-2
TGTGCCAGCACCTTTAAGGGGTCCAATGAGCAGTTCTTC
CASTFKGSNEQFF
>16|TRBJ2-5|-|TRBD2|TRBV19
TGTGCCAGTAGTCCGAGGCAGAGGACGGGGGGAGAGACCCAGTACTTC
CASSPRQRTGGETQYF
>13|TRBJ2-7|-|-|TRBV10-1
TGCGCCAGCAGTGGTGTCGGGGTAAGCGAGCAGTACTTC
CASSGVGVSEQYF
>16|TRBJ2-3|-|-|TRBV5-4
TGTGCCAGCAGAAGGGGGGGGCGGGGATCCACAGATACGCAGTATTTT
CASRRGGRGSTDTQYF
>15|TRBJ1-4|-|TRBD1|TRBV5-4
TGTGCCAGCAGCTTGGGGGGGGACAGGGGAGGAAAACTGTTTTTT
CASSLGGDRGGKLFF
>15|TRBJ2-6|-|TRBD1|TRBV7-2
TGTGCCAGCGGGACAGGGGGCGCTGGGGCCAACGTCCTGACTTTC
CASGTGGAGANVLTF
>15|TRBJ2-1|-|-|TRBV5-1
TGCGCCAGCAGCTTGGGCACAGGGAGTCACAATGAGCAGTTCTTC
CASSLGTGSHNEQFF